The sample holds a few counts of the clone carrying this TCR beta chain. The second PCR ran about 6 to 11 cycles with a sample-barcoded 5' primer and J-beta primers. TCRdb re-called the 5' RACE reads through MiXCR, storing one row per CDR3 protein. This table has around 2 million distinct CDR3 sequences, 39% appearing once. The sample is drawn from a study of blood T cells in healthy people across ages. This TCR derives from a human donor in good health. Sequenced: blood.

The CDR3 DNA sequence: TGTGCCAGCACCGTAGTGGGTGGGGTCCACTATGGCTACACCTTC. Protein sequence: CASTVVGGVHYGYTF. V usage is TRBV5-5 and J usage is TRBJ1-2; unclear D gene. The germline V gene encodes CDR1 SGHKS and CDR2 YYEKEE (reference sequence). The CDR3 consists of 15 residues. Trimming stripped 6 bases from V and 3 bases from J, with 18 bases between.